This record concerns one T cell receptor (beta chain) sequence. This specimen comes from a study of blood T cell repertoires in COVID-19. The table came from immunoSEQ multiplex PCR; TCRdb's copy has only in-frame clones and leaves some out. The profile covers 200,000 to 250,000 clones, with roughly 80% appearing a single time and around 1.8% taken by the ten largest. Each recovered donor of Cohort 3 presented with two negative PCRs, clearance, or symptom resolution. Losses at the gene ends were 1 base for V and 5 bases for J; bases not matched to a gene: 3. The CDR3 sequence is 14 residues long. Looked up from germline, CDR1 is SGHRS and CDR2 is YFSETQ.

The TCR originated in a man aged 55 to 70 who had recovered from COVID-19. Sequences were obtained from PBMCs or T cells enriched from blood (not recorded which). The chain employs TRBV5-1 and TRBJ2-5, with 9 bases aligning to TRBD1. Here the CDR3 DNA reads TGCGCCAGCAGCTTGACAGGGGGCGTGGAGACCCAGTACTTC. Its protein is CASSLTGGVETQYF. Using reference TRBV5-1 and TRBJ2-5 for the parts outside the CDR3, the full variable domain is KAGVTQTPRYLIKTRGQQVTLSCSPISGHRSVSWYQQTPGQGLQFLFEYFSETQRNKGNFPGRFSGRQFSNSRSEMNVSTLELGDSALYLCASSLTGGVETQYFGPGTRLLVL.